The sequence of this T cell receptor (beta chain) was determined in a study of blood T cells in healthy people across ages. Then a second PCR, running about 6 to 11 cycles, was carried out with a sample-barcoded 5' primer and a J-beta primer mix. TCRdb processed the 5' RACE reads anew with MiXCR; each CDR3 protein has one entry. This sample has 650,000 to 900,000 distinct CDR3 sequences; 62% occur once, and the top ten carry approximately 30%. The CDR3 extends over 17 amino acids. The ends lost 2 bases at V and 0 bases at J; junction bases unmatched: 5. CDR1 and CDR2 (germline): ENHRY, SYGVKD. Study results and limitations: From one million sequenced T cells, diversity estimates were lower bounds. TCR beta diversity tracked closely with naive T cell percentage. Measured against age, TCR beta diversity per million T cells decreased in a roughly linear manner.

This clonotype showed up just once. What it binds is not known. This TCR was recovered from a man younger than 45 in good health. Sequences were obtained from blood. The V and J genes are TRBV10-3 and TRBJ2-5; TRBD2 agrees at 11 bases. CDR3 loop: CAISEASGGPNQETQYF. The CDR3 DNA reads TGTGCCATCAGTGAGGCTAGCGGGGGGCCGAACCAAGAGACCCAGTACTTC.